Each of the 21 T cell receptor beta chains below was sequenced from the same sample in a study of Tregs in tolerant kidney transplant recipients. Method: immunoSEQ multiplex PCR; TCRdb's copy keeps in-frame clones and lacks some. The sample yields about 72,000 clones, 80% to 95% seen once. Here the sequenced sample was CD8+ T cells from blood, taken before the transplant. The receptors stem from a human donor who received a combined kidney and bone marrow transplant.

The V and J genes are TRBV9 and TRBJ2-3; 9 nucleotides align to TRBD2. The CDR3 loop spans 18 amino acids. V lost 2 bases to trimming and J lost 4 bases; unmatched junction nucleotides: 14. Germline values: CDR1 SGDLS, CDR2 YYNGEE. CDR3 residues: CASSVASGEVVSPDTQYF. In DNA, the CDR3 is TGTGCCAGCAGCGTCGCTAGCGGGGAGGTAGTTTCCCCAGATACGCAGTATTTT. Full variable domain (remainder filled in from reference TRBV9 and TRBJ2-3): DSGVTQTPKHLITATGQRVTLRCSPRSGDLSVYWYQQSLDQGLQFLIQYYNGEERAKGNILERFSAQQFPDLHSELNLSSLELGDSALYFCASSVASGEVVSPDTQYFGPGTRLTVL.

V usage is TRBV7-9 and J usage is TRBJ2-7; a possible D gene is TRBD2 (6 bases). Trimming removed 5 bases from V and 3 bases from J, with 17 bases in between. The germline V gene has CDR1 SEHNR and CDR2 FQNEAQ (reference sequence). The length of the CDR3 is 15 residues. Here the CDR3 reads CASSPPGLRSYEQYF. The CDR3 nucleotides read TGTGCCAGCAGCCCCCCGGGACTTCGAAGCTACGAGCAGTACTTC.

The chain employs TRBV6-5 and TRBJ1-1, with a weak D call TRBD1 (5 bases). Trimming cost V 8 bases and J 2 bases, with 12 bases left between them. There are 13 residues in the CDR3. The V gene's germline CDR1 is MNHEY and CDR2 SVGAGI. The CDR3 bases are TGTGCCAGCGGGGGGACGAGTAACACTGAAGCTTTCTTT. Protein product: CASGGTSNTEAFF.

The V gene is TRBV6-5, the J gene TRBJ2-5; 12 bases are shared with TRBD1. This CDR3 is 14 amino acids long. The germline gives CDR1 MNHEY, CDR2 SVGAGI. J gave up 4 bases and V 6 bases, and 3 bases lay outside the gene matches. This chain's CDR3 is CASSGTGGGETQYF. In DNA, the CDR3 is TGTGCCAGCAGCGGGACAGGGGGCGGAGAGACCCAGTACTTC.

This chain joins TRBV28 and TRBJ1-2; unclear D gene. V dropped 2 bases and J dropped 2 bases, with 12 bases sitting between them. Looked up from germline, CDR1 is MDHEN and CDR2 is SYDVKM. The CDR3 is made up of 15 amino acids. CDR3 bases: TGTGCCAGCAGTTTAATATGGGCCGAAAACTATGGCTACACCTTC. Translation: CASSLIWAENYGYTF.

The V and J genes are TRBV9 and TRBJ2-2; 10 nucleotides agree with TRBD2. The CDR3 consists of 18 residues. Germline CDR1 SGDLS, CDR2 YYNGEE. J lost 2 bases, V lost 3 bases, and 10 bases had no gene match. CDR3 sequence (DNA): TGTGCCAGCAGCGCACACGGGACTAGCGCTCGAAACACCGGGGAGCTGTTTTTT. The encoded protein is CASSAHGTSARNTGELFF.

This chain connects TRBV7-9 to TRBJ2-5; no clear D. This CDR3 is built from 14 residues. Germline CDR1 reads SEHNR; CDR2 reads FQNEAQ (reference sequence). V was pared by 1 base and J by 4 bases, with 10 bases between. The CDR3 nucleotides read TGTGCCAGCAGCTTAGTTGTGCAGGTAGAGACCCAGTACTTC. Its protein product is CASSLVVQVETQYF.

The CDR3: CASSALLYLTTDTQYF. CDR3 bases: TGTGCCAGCAGTGCCTTACTATACCTCACGACAGATACGCAGTATTTT. J is TRBJ2-3 and V is TRBV2; D is ambiguous. This CDR3 is built from 16 residues. With 4 bases removed from V and 3 bases from J, the gap between germline ends came to 17 bases. From germline, CDR1 is SNHLY and CDR2 FYNNEI.

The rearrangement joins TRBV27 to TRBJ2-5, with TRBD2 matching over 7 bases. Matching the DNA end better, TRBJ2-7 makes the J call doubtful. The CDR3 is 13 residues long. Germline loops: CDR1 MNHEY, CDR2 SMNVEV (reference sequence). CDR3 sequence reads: CASSLYGGYEQYF. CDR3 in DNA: TGTGCCAGCAGTCTTTACGGGGGGTACGAGCAGTACTTC.

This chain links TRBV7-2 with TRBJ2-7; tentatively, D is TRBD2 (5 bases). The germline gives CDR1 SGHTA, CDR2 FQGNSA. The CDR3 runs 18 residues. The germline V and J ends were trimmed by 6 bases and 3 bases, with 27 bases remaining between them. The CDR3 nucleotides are TGTGCCAGCAGATACACCTCCGTGATCGGGGATTCCATCTACGAGCAGTACTTC. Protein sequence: CASRYTSVIGDSIYEQYF.

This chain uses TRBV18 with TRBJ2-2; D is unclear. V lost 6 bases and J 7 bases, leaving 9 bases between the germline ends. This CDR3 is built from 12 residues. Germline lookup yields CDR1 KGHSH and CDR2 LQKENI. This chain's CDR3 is CASSPTGGELFF. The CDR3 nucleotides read TGTGCCAGCTCCCCAACGGGCGGGGAGCTGTTTTTT.

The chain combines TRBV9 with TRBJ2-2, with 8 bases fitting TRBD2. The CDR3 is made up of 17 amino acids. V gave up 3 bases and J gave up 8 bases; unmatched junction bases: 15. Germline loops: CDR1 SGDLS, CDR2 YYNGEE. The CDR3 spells CASSAPGTSGYAGELFF. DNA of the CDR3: TGTGCCAGCAGCGCGCCCGGGACTAGTGGTTACGCTGGGGAGCTGTTTTTT.

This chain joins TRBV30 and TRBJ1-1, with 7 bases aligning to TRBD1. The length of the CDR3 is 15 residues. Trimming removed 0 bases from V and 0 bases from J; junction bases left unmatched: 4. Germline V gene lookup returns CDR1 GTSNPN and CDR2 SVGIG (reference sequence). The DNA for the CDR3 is TGTGCCTGGAGTGTTAGGGGGCTTATGAACACTGAAGCTTTCTTT. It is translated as CAWSVRGLMNTEAFF.

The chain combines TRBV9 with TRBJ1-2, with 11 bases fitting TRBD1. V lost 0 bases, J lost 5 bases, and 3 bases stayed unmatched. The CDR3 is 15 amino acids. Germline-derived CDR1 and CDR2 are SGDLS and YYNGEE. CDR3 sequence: CASSVGTGGSYGYTF. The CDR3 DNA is TGTGCCAGCAGCGTAGGGACAGGGGGCAGTTATGGCTACACCTTC.

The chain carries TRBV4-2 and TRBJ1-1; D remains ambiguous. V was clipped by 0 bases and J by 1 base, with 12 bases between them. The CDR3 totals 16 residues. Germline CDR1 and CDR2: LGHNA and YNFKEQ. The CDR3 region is CASSQDSGRGNTEAFF. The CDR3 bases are TGTGCCAGCAGCCAAGATTCAGGACGGGGGAACACTGAAGCTTTCTTT.

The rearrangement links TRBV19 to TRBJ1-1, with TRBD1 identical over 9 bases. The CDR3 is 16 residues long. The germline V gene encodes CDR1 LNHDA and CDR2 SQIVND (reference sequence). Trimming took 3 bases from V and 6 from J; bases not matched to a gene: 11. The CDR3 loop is CASSILWGTGTAEAFF. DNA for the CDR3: TGTGCCAGTAGTATCTTGTGGGGGACAGGGACCGCTGAAGCTTTCTTT.

CDR3 nucleotide sequence: TGTGCCAGCCTGAGCGCGGAAACCGGTGCTGCGCAGTTCTTC. This gives the protein CASLSAETGAAQFF. The rearrangement uses TRBV2 and TRBJ2-1; D is uncertain. Germline CDR1 is SNHLY and CDR2 is FYNNEI. V was cut by 8 bases and J by 12 bases, with 23 bases left in between. The CDR3 is 14 amino acids.

CDR3 coding DNA: TGTGCCTGGAGTCTAGGGACAGGGGATCCTGAGCAGTTCTTC. Protein product: CAWSLGTGDPEQFF. This chain uses TRBV30 with TRBJ2-1, with 10 positions matching TRBD1. Germline V lookup: CDR1 GTSNPN, CDR2 SVGIG (reference sequence). V shed 2 bases and J 9 bases; nucleotides not matched to a gene: 7. The CDR3 is 14 residues long.

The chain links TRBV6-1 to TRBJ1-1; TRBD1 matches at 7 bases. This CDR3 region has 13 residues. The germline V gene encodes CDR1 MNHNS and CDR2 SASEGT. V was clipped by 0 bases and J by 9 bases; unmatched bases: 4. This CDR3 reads CASSEAGRGKAFF. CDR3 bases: TGTGCCAGCAGTGAAGCAGGCAGGGGGAAAGCTTTCTTT.

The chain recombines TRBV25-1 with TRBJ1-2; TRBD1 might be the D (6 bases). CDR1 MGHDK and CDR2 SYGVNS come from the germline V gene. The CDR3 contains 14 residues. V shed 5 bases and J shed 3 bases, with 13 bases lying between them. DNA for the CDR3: TGTGCCAGCAGTAGACAGGACGACTACTATGGCTACACCTTC. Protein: CASSRQDDYYGYTF.

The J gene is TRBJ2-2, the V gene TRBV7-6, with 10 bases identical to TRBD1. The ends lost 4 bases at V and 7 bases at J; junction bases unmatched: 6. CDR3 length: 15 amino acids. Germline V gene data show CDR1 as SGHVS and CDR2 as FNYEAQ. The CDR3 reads CASSYDRGRGGELFF. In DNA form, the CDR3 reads TGTGCCAGCAGCTACGACAGGGGGCGGGGCGGGGAGCTGTTTTTT.